This T cell receptor (beta chain) was retrieved from a study of beta chain features in type 1 diabetes (dated by TCRdb to 2016 to 2019). Some background on the complete study: Patients and healthy donors did not differ in mean age, gender distribution, total cell number or subset yield. A total of some 110 million sorted cells were examined across all samples, and the number of cells per subset was strongly correlated with RNA yield. In the study, TCRB repertoires of sorted circulating CD4+ T cell subsets from recently diagnosed type 1 diabetes patients were compared with those of matched healthy donors. Whereas all 30 or so donors provided naive and central memory subsets, regulatory and stem cell-like memory subsets were isolated from just 8 patients and roughly eight healthy donors. Overall results and qualifications from the work: Because small numbers of individuals were included in the HLA sub-analyses, any influence of HLA type on TCRB rearrangement was left unresolved. Because cDNA rather than genomic DNA was sequenced, highly expressing activated cells could have been over-represented, although no difference in activation and CD3 levels was found between groups. Naive, central memory and regulatory TCRB repertoires appeared to be more similar among patients than among healthy donors. At VDJ recombination sites, patients with type 1 diabetes made fewer insertions and deleted more nucleotides, a pattern implying thymic rearrangement abnormalities. In all four CD4+ subsets, TCRB CDR3 length was moderately but significantly shorter in type 1 diabetes patients. PCR may preferentially amplify shorter templates, but because patient and control samples were amplified and corrected together, any resulting skew would affect both groups equally.

V and J are trimmed by 6 bases and 7 bases, and the gene matches miss 6 bases of the junction. Per the germline V gene, SNHLY is the CDR1 and FYNNEI is the CDR2. The CDR3 runs 13 residues from the cysteine to the phenylalanine. The read is trimmed to its CDR3 DNA, 39 bases read in frame from base 1. The entire isolated RNA was reverse transcribed using the High Capacity cDNA Reverse Transcription Kit, and thus expressed TCRB transcripts were sequenced. Deep immunoSEQ sequencing was applied to naive, central memory and regulatory T cell samples, giving an average of roughly 3.6 million total reads per sample. Sorted cells were lysed in RLT buffer, and RNA was extracted using DNase-treated RNeasy Micro or Mini kits according to cell number. To prevent cross-contamination, each cell subset was processed individually, whereas patient and healthy donor samples were processed jointly. Using the immunoSEQ multiplex PCR, TCRB sequences were amplified from cDNA into 87-bp fragments spanning the CDR3 region. Sequencing of the amplicons was performed on the Illumina HiSeq platform. The original methods were these. PCR bias was computationally corrected using synthetic template baselines, reads within Hamming distance 2 were collapsed, and singletons that could not be merged were discarded. Reads were aligned against IMGT so that V, D and J genes, CDR3 length and insertions or deletions at six rearrangement sites could be assigned. Within each subset, clonotype counts were normalized to the number of sorted cells before true diversity and Gini coefficients were calculated with the tcR R package. Repertoire sharing was quantified using the overlap coefficient calculated on TCRB nucleotide sequences. The immuneACCESS repertoire file appears here via TCRdb, limited to in-frame rearrangements. These files lack a portion of the clones; in checked studies, under half of the deficit traces to unresolved V genes, and the cause of the others is not known. V, J and clone size reflect that table, while D and trimming were determined from the DNA. This sample is represented by about 160,000 clones; around 9.7% of them were singletons. Roughly 0.7% of the sample comes from the top ten.

Each donor gave one peripheral blood draw, averaging approximately 110 mL, which was collected into heparinised tubes. Naive, central memory, regulatory and stem cell-like memory CD4+ T cells were sorted on a BD FACSAria II using a panel including CD45RO, CCR7, CD25, CD127, CD95 and CD27. All sorted populations exceeded 95% purity. PBMCs were separated immediately by Lymphoprep density gradient centrifugation and were stained directly, without being cultured. So that batch effects would be minimized, each experiment stained and sorted samples in pairs, pairing one healthy donor with one patient. This clone was picked up a small number of times. The specificity of this receptor is unknown. Within one base of it there is no much larger clone, and no base qualities were kept.

Specimen: central memory CD4+ T cells from blood. The sequence was collected from a woman aged 25 to 45 with type 1 diabetes. The V and J segments used are TRBV2 and TRBJ2-5; 9 junctional bases match TRBD1. The bases are TGTGCCAGCAGCGAGGGACAGGGATCGACCCAGTACTTC. It translates as CASSEGQGSTQYF.